This T cell receptor beta chain was sequenced for a study of blood T cell repertoires in COVID-19. About the study: The United States, Italy and Spain provided the acute and convalescent COVID-19 samples.

In the study's own analysis: Amplification from reference gene primers served as the basis for estimated nucleated cell counts. This table comes from immunoSEQ multiplex PCR, and its TCRdb copy is limited to in-frame clones, with some not included. D and trimming come from the DNA, and the V and J calls and clone size come from that table. Here the sample spans approximately 91,000 clones, around 80% being singletons. The V segment lost 4 bases and the J segment 2 bases; nucleotides outside the gene matches: 5. Germline CDR1 and CDR2: SGHTA and FQGTGA. The CDR3 contains 16 residues. The sequencing input was peripheral blood. The rearrangement links TRBV7-3 to TRBJ2-1; 10 bases line up with TRBD1. This receptor was taken from a human donor in a cohort sampled during active COVID-19. CDR3 loop: CASSSKGQGTYNEQFF. As DNA, the CDR3 is TGTGCCAGCAGCTCGAAGGGACAGGGGACCTACAATGAGCAGTTCTTC.